This T cell receptor beta chain was documented in a study of early T cells in non-severe SARS-CoV-2 infection. Background on the study: Sequencing targeted bulk RNA from unsorted whole blood, leaving chains unpaired.

From the 5' RACE reads, TCRdb called clonotypes with MiXCR, one entry per CDR3 protein. The data show tens of thousands of distinct CDR3 sequences, around 10% seen once. Germline assignment: CDR1 SEHNR and CDR2 FQNEAQ (reference sequence). This CDR3 has 15 residues. V lost 5 bases and J 6 bases, leaving 17 bases between the germline ends. In its sample, this clonotype was seen many times. Sequenced: whole blood. The receptor was derived from an adult who was a healthcare worker with PCR-confirmed SARS-CoV-2 infection or an uninfected control (not recorded which). The rearrangement joins TRBV7-9 to TRBJ2-1, with D unclear. For the CDR3, the DNA is TGTGCCAGCAGCCCAGCTAGGAGCAGAACCAATGAGCAGTTCTTC. The encoded protein is CASSPARSRTNEQFF.